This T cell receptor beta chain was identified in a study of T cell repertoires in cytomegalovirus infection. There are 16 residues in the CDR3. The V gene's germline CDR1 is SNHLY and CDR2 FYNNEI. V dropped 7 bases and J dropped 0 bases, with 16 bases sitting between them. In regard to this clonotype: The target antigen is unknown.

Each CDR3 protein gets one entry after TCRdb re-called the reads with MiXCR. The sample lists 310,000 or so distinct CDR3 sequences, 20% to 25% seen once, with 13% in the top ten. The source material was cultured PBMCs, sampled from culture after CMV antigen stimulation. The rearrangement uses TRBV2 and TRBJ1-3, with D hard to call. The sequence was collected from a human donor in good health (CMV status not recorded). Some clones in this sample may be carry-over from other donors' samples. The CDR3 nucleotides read TGTGCCAGCACCGCCAACCTACCAAGCTCTGGAAACACCATATATTTT. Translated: CASTANLPSSGNTIYF.